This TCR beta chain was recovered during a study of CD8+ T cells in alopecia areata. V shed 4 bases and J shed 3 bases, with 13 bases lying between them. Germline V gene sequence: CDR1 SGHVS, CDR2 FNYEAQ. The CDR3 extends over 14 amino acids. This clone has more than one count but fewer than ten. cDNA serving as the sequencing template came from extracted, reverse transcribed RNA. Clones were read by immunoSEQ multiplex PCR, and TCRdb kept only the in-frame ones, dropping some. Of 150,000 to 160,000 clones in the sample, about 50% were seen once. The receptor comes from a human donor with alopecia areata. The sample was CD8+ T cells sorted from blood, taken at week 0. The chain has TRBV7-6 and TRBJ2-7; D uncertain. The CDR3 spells CASSSADGNYEQYF. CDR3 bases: TGTGCCAGCAGCTCGGCGGACGGTAACTACGAGCAGTACTTC.